The 29 T cell receptor beta chains reported below all come from one sample, sequenced in a study of graft-versus-host responses after intestinal transplantation (dated by TCRdb to the early 2020s). Libraries were built with the immunoSEQ multiplex PCR assay. The table comes from immuneACCESS by way of TCRdb, which keeps in-frame sequences with V and J called. Part of the clones is missing from these tables; in studies checked, under half for an unresolved V gene and the rest for unknown reasons. Here the sample has 21,000 or so clones; 89% occur a single time. The biggest ten clones account for under 6.5% of the sample. This material consisted of PBMCs, taken more than 62 days after intestinal transplantation. These receptors were obtained from a human patient who received an intestinal transplant, so some T cells may come from the graft donor.

The V and J genes are TRBV2 and TRBJ2-3; D assignment may be TRBD1 or TRBD2 (5 bases each). From germline, CDR1 is SNHLY and CDR2 FYNNEI. The CDR3 runs 13 residues. V gave up 8 bases and J gave up 0 bases, with 9 bases separating them. CDR3 amino acids: CASHRDSTDTQYF. The CDR3 DNA sequence: TGTGCCAGCCACCGGGACAGCACAGATACGCAGTATTTT.

The rearrangement uses TRBV14 and TRBJ2-7, with 7 nucleotides matching TRBD2. This CDR3 contains 16 residues. The germline CDR1 and CDR2 sequences are SGHDN and FVKESK. V dropped 0 bases and J dropped 3; count of bases not matched to a gene: 8. CDR3 in amino acids: CASSQDSGGDDYEQYF. In DNA, the CDR3 is TGTGCCAGCAGCCAAGATAGTGGGGGGGATGACTACGAGCAGTACTTC.

V gene TRBV5-1 combines with J gene TRBJ2-2, with D perhaps matching TRBD1 or TRBD2 (5 bases each). Trimming took 4 bases from V and 3 from J, leaving 13 bases between them. Germline assignment: CDR1 SGHRS and CDR2 YFSETQ. The CDR3 runs to 15 residues. The CDR3 nucleotides read TGCGCCAGCAGCCCTGGGACGGCATACACCGGGGAGCTGTTTTTT. This translates into CASSPGTAYTGELFF.

V usage is TRBV5-5 and J usage is TRBJ1-2; TRBD1 agrees at 7 bases. Trimming removed 2 bases from V and 3 bases from J; junction bases left unmatched: 10. This CDR3 region has 16 residues. Germline CDR1 reads SGHKS; CDR2 reads YYEKEE (reference sequence). CDR3 loop: CASSFQEGAVDYGYTF. CDR3 nucleotide sequence: TGTGCCAGCAGCTTCCAGGAGGGGGCTGTCGACTATGGCTACACCTTC.

The CDR3 DNA reads as TGTGCCAGTAGCGGGAGGGGGAATGACGAAAAACTGTTTTTT. Encoded protein: CASSGRGNDEKLFF. The chain has TRBV19 and TRBJ1-4; D is possibly TRBD1 (6 bases). Trimming removed 6 bases from V and 8 bases from J, with 16 bases in between. Germline V lookup: CDR1 LNHDA, CDR2 SQIVND (reference sequence). This CDR3 is 14 amino acids long.

The chain joins TRBV30 to TRBJ1-5; tentative D call: TRBD1 (6 bases). Trimming removed 1 base at V and 0 bases at J, with 22 bases between. Germline V gene sequence: CDR1 GTSNPN, CDR2 SVGIG (reference sequence). This CDR3 has 19 residues. The chain's CDR3 is CAWSETGQRAYYSNQPQHF. CDR3 DNA sequence: TGTGCCTGGAGTGAAACTGGACAGCGGGCTTATTATAGCAATCAGCCCCAGCATTTT.

The chain is built from TRBV4-1 and TRBJ1-1; unclear D gene. Germline V CDR1 and CDR2: MGHRA, YSYEKL. Between the trimmed V and J ends, which lost 0 bases and 3 bases, there was a span of 14 bases. This CDR3 spans 16 amino acids. CDR3 loop: CASSQDRVDFYTEAFF. The CDR3 nucleotides read TGCGCCAGCAGCCAAGATCGGGTAGATTTTTACACTGAAGCTTTCTTT.

This clone appeared a single time. The chain's CDR3 is CASSHRESNQPQHF. The DNA for the CDR3 is TGTGCCAGCTCGCACAGGGAGAGCAATCAGCCCCAGCATTTT. V usage is TRBV18 and J usage is TRBJ1-5, with D possibly TRBD1 on 6 matching bases. Trimming left V 6 bases short and J 1 base short, with 10 bases between. The CDR3 runs 14 residues. CDR1 is KGHSH, CDR2 LQKENI, per germline.

V and J are TRBV27 and TRBJ2-2; tentatively, D is TRBD2 (6 bases). This CDR3 has 16 amino acids. V was cut by 3 bases and J by 5 bases, with 16 bases left in between. Germline V lookup: CDR1 MNHEY, CDR2 SMNVEV (reference sequence). CDR3 residues: CASSFPRGGATGELFF. CDR3 DNA sequence: TGTGCCAGCAGTTTCCCCCGAGGAGGGGCTACCGGGGAGCTGTTTTTT.

This clone is deemed medium-sized. The DNA for the CDR3 is TGTGCCAGCAAATTAGGGGGGGCTTACAATGAGCAGTTCTTC. Protein product: CASKLGGAYNEQFF. The V gene is TRBV11-3, the J gene TRBJ2-1, with D tentatively TRBD2 (7 bases). The CDR3 has 14 residues. Trimming shortened V by 7 bases and J by 4 bases, and 14 bases separated the two germline ends. CDR1 is SGHNT, CDR2 YENEEA, per germline.

The genes are TRBV19 and TRBJ1-3; D unclear. The CDR3 runs 16 residues. Germline lookup yields CDR1 LNHDA and CDR2 SQIVND (reference sequence). Between the trimmed V and J ends, which lost 6 bases and 0 bases, there was a span of 15 bases. The CDR3 here is CASSQAGVLSGNTIYF. In DNA form, the CDR3 reads TGTGCCAGTAGCCAAGCGGGAGTGCTCTCTGGAAACACCATATATTTT.

In this sample, this clone turned up once. CDR3 nucleotide sequence: TGCGCCAGCAGCCAAGACGAACAGGGAGGTAGTAGATATAATTCACCCCTCCACTTT. It encodes CASSQDEQGGSRYNSPLHF. The gene calls are TRBV4-1 and TRBJ1-6; possible D gene TRBD1, 6 bases. Trimming stripped 0 bases from V and 4 bases from J, with 19 bases between. Germline values: CDR1 MGHRA, CDR2 YSYEKL. The CDR3 runs 19 residues.

This chain uses TRBV5-1 with TRBJ2-1, with 16 bases that match TRBD2. This CDR3 comprises 19 residues. The ends lost 5 bases at V and 1 base at J; junction bases unmatched: 9. Germline values: CDR1 SGHRS, CDR2 YFSETQ. CDR3 sequence reads: CASRAGTSGGASSYNEQFF. Here the CDR3 DNA reads TGCGCCAGCAGGGCCGGGACTAGCGGGGGGGCCAGTTCCTACAATGAGCAGTTCTTC.

Only one count was recorded for this clone. This chain joins TRBV9 and TRBJ1-6; D is unresolved. The CDR3 runs to 18 residues. V was trimmed by 3 bases and J by 10 bases, leaving 26 bases between them. Germline V lookup: CDR1 SGDLS, CDR2 YYNGEE. CDR3 sequence: CASSGGKIIRPANSPLHF. The DNA for the CDR3 is TGTGCCAGCAGCGGAGGTAAAATAATCCGTCCGGCTAACTCACCCCTCCACTTT.

This rearrangement joins TRBV5-8 to TRBJ1-5; D perhaps matches TRBD1 (6 bases). In germline, CDR1 is SGHTS, CDR2 YDEGEE. The V gene lost 1 base and the J gene lost 1 base, with 12 bases spanning the gap. There are 16 residues in the CDR3. Here the CDR3 DNA reads TGTGCCAGCAGCTTGAGCAGGGGATCGAGCAATCAGCCCCAGCATTTT. It specifies CASSLSRGSSNQPQHF.

CDR3 bases: TGCGCCAGCAGCCACCCCGGGGAGCTTGAAGCTTTCTTT. Translated: CASSHPGELEAFF. This chain uses TRBV4-1 with TRBJ1-1; no clear D gene. The CDR3 runs to 13 residues. V gave up 3 bases and J gave up 7 bases, with 12 bases separating them. Per germline, CDR1 MGHRA and CDR2 YSYEKL.

The V call is TRBV27, the J call TRBJ2-7, with 8 bases lining up with TRBD1. The V gene's germline CDR1 is MNHEY and CDR2 SMNVEV (reference sequence). The CDR3 length is 14 residues. Trimming cost V 5 bases and J 3 bases; bases outside gene matches: 6. In DNA, the CDR3 is TGTGCCAGCAGTCTAGACAGGGGTGGCTACGAGCAGTACTTC. Protein product: CASSLDRGGYEQYF.

The CDR3 protein is CASSLRQGIYEQYF. Written as DNA, the CDR3 is TGTGCCAGCAGTCTCCGCCAGGGCATCTACGAGCAGTACTTC. This chain uses TRBV27 with TRBJ2-7, with a tentative D call TRBD1 (5 bases). V lost 5 bases and J 3 bases, leaving 14 bases between the germline ends. The CDR3 has 14 residues. Per germline, CDR1 MNHEY and CDR2 SMNVEV (reference sequence).

This clone was seen a handful of times. The rearrangement links TRBV6-4 to TRBJ1-6; 7 bases align to TRBD1. The CDR3 loop spans 15 amino acids. Germline V gene sequence: CDR1 MRHNA, CDR2 SNTAGT. V shed 2 bases, J shed 7 bases, and the junction held 5 bases outside the gene matches. CDR3 amino acids: CASSDMAGGNSPLHF. CDR3 nucleotides: TGTGCCAGCAGTGACATGGCAGGGGGAAATTCACCCCTCCACTTT.

The chain has TRBV7-9 and TRBJ1-1; D unresolved. This CDR3 is 11 amino acids long. Germline values: CDR1 SEHNR, CDR2 FQNEAQ (reference sequence). Trimming removed 6 bases from V and 8 bases from J, with 10 bases in between. The CDR3 DNA is TGTGCCAGCAGTCGCGGTGGAGAAGCTTTCTTT. As protein: CASSRGGEAFF.

This rearrangement joins TRBV18 to TRBJ1-2, with a possible D match to TRBD1 (5 bases). Germline CDR1 reads KGHSH; CDR2 reads LQKENI. Trimming stripped 5 bases from V and 1 base from J, with 14 bases between. CDR3 size: 15 residues. CDR3 in amino acids: CASSKDGDVNYGYTF. The CDR3 region has the DNA TGTGCCAGCTCAAAGGACGGGGACGTTAACTATGGCTACACCTTC.

The rearrangement links TRBV4-1 to TRBJ2-4; TRBD2 aligns across 8 bases. Germline V lookup: CDR1 MGHRA, CDR2 YSYEKL. CDR3 length: 16 residues. The trim removed 3 bases at V and 5 bases at J, leaving 9 bases unmatched. The CDR3 nucleotides are TGCGCCAGCAGCCAGGGACTAGTAGCAATGGAAAACATTCAGTACTTC. As protein: CASSQGLVAMENIQYF.

This clone was seen once. The J gene is TRBJ2-3, the V gene TRBV4-3; the match to TRBD2 covers 7 bases. The V gene's germline CDR1 is LGHNA and CDR2 YSLEER. The CDR3 sequence is 15 residues long. V lost 0 bases, J lost 4 bases, and 4 bases stayed unmatched. This CDR3 is CASSQDPRGADTQYF. In DNA, the CDR3 is TGCGCCAGCAGCCAAGATCCCCGGGGGGCAGATACGCAGTATTTT.

On this clone: In this CDR3 the conserved last residue, phenylalanine or tryptophan, is missing, so a read error is likely. V is TRBV7-8 and J is TRBJ2-7; D unclear. Trimming pared 4 bases from V and 2 bases from J, leaving 12 bases between. Germline V CDR1 and CDR2: SGHVS, FQNEAQ. The CDR3 is 14 residues long. CDR3 in DNA: TGTGCCAGCAGCTCGTCCCCAGGAACCTACGAGCAGTACTAC. This encodes CASSSSPGTYEQYY.

This chain uses TRBV5-1 with TRBJ1-3, with TRBD1 as a possible D gene (6 bases). This CDR3 contains 15 residues. The germline CDR1 and CDR2 sequences are SGHRS and YFSETQ. Trimming stripped 4 bases from V and 2 bases from J, with 13 bases between. The DNA for the CDR3 is TGCGCCAGCAGCGACGGGACATCCCCTGGAAACACCATATATTTT. Translating gives CASSDGTSPGNTIYF.

In its sample, this clone was seen a few times. This chain uses TRBV6-6 with TRBJ1-3, with D possibly TRBD1 on 6 matching bases. V was pared by 8 bases and J by 2 bases, with 7 bases between. This CDR3 has 12 residues. Germline V lookup: CDR1 MNHNY, CDR2 SVGAGI (reference sequence). CDR3 bases: TGTGCCAGCCCAGGGGCTGGAAACACCATATATTTT. It specifies CASPGAGNTIYF.

This chain joins TRBV11-2 and TRBJ1-2; D unclear. CDR3 size: 15 residues. V lost 0 bases and J lost 1, with 9 bases in between. CDR1 and CDR2 (germline): SGHAT, FQNNGV. CDR3 amino acids: CASSLDYSLNYGYTF. CDR3 nucleotides: TGTGCCAGCAGCTTAGATTATAGCCTTAACTATGGCTACACCTTC.

The chain links TRBV4-3 to TRBJ2-3, with 9 nucleotides matching TRBD2. Germline loops: CDR1 LGHNA, CDR2 YSLEER. The J segment lost 5 bases and the V segment lost 2 bases, leaving 8 bases of the junction unmatched. This CDR3 is built from 16 residues. The CDR3 protein is CASSQRAGLAQDTQYF. The CDR3 DNA sequence: TGCGCCAGCAGCCAAAGGGCGGGACTAGCTCAAGATACGCAGTATTTT.

V gene TRBV13 combines with J gene TRBJ2-5, with TRBD2 as a possible D gene (5 bases). The V and J ends lost 5 bases and 1 base respectively, with 17 bases between them. Germline V gives CDR1 PRHDT, CDR2 FYEKMQ (reference sequence). This CDR3 is 16 amino acids long. The chain's CDR3 is CASSPSTIRLQETQYF. The CDR3 region has the DNA TGTGCCAGCAGCCCATCGACTATCCGACTCCAAGAGACCCAGTACTTC.